Given below is one TCR beta chain in context. This entry comes from a study of blood T cell repertoires in COVID-19. Study-level background: The origin of the acute and convalescent COVID-19 samples was the United States, Italy and Spain. T cells, B-cell-depleted T cells, or PBMCs supplied cDNA or gDNA.

Original methodology: Scientists estimated how many nucleated cells there were by amplifying reference gene primers. The table came from immunoSEQ multiplex PCR; TCRdb's copy has only in-frame clones and leaves some out. V, J and clone size were drawn from that table, and D and trimming were deduced from the DNA. The sample yields some 320,000 clones, 65% to 90% seen once. The CDR3 covers 16 residues. Germline V gene lookup returns CDR1 LGHDT and CDR2 YNNKEL (reference sequence). V was cut by 1 base and J by 8 bases, with 20 bases left in between. This sequence joins TRBV3-1 (or the pseudogene TRBV3-2) and TRBJ1-2; D gene uncertain. This sequence was found in a human donor in a cohort sampled during active COVID-19. What was sequenced was peripheral blood. CDR3 in amino acids: CASSQGPTHPTGGYTF. In DNA form, the CDR3 reads TGTGCCAGCAGCCAAGGACCTACCCATCCGACGGGGGGCTACACCTTC.